This TCR beta chain came from a study of beta chain features in type 1 diabetes. General observations from the study: VDJ junctions in type 1 diabetes patients carried more deletions and fewer insertions. Among all four CD4+ subsets, Type 1 diabetes patients had TCRB CDR3s that were moderately but significantly shorter.

The CDR3 loop spans 15 amino acids. CDR1 is SGHRS, CDR2 YFSETQ, per germline. V trimming: 5 bases; J trimming: 3 bases; junction bases outside the gene matches: 6. Sorting of CD4+ naive, central memory, regulatory and stem cell-like memory cells was performed via CD45RO/CCR7/CD25/CD127/CD95/CD27. This clone was seen only a few times. Antigen unknown. The sequenced template was cDNA made from the entire isolated RNA. About 3.57 million reads per sample were averaged for naive, central memory and regulatory samples. Repertoires were generated with immunoSEQ multiplex PCR, while TCRdb's copy carries only in-frame clones and drops some. Here the sample spans roughly 150,000 clones, 6.5% to 8.5% being singletons.

The V call is TRBV5-1, the J call TRBJ2-1; 9 positions match TRBD1. The source material was central memory CD4+ T cells from blood. This clonotype was obtained from a man between 18 and 29 years old with type 1 diabetes. CDR3 loop: CASSYGQGSYNEQFF. The CDR3 DNA follows: TGCGCCAGCAGTTATGGACAGGGGAGCTACAATGAGCAGTTCTTC.